The rows below give T cell receptor beta chains drawn from one sample of a study of T cell responses to AZD1222 COVID-19 vaccine. Measured with immunoSEQ multiplex PCR; TCRdb has only the in-frame clones, and not every one. The profile covers some 150,000 clones, with about 86% appearing a single time and about 5.4% taken by the ten largest. The starting material was peripheral blood, obtained 28 days after the second AZD1222 dose. The origin of the receptors is an adult who received the AZD1222 COVID-19 vaccine. CDR3s include the opening cysteine and the closing phenylalanine or tryptophan. The order of the fields is CDR3 protein, CDR3 DNA, J gene, D gene, clone size, V gene. The D gene is left open where the match is weak. Some rows mark clone size as missing; the rest say once, few, many or name a class of expanded clone.

CDR3aa: CASSPGQGARTEAFF
CDR3nt: TGTGCCAGCAGCCCCGGACAGGGGGCGAGGACTGAAGCTTTCTTT
j_gene: TRBJ1-1
d_gene: TRBD1
abundance: .
v_gene: TRBV11-3

CDR3aa: CASSPLLAGVTRSTDTQYF
CDR3nt: TGTGCCAGCAGCCCGCTACTAGCGGGGGTTACTAGGAGCACAGATACGCAGTATTTT
j_gene: TRBJ2-3
d_gene: TRBD2
abundance: .
v_gene: TRBV28

CDR3aa: CASSTGTGDTDTQYF
CDR3nt: TGTGCCAGCAGTACCGGGACAGGGGACACAGATACGCAGTATTTT
j_gene: TRBJ2-3
d_gene: TRBD1
abundance: .
v_gene: TRBV28

CDR3aa: CASSGQRNTEAFF
CDR3nt: TGTGCCAGTAGCGGACAAAGGAACACTGAAGCTTTCTTT
j_gene: TRBJ1-1
d_gene: .
abundance: .
v_gene: TRBV19

CDR3aa: CASSPRGPRGGYTF
CDR3nt: TGTGCCAGCAGTCCCAGAGGGCCCCGAGGGGGCTACACCTTC
j_gene: TRBJ1-2
d_gene: .
abundance: few
v_gene: TRBV14

CDR3aa: CASSFGQPGETQYF
CDR3nt: TGTGCCAGCAGTTTTGGACAGCCTGGGGAGACCCAGTACTTC
j_gene: TRBJ2-5
d_gene: .
abundance: .
v_gene: TRBV28

CDR3aa: CASSPSGRRAGELFF
CDR3nt: TGTGCCAGCAGCCCCTCGGGACGCAGAGCCGGGGAGCTGTTTTTT
j_gene: TRBJ2-2
d_gene: .
abundance: .
v_gene: TRBV13

CDR3aa: CASSLTHHSGGPSTDTQYF
CDR3nt: TGTGCCAGCAGCTTAACCCATCATAGCGGGGGCCCTAGCACAGATACGCAGTATTTT
j_gene: TRBJ2-3
d_gene: TRBD2
abundance: .
v_gene: TRBV7-2

CDR3aa: CASSLPLAGQPQHF
CDR3nt: TGTGCCAGCAGTTTGCCCCTCGCAGGGCAGCCCCAGCATTTT
j_gene: TRBJ1-5
d_gene: .
abundance: .
v_gene: TRBV27

CDR3aa: CASSQDREETQYF
CDR3nt: TGCGCCAGCAGCCAAGATCGGGAGGAGACCCAGTACTTC
j_gene: TRBJ2-5
d_gene: .
abundance: once
v_gene: TRBV4-1

CDR3aa: CASSQRRENTDTQYF
CDR3nt: TGCGCCAGCAGTCAACGGAGGGAGAACACAGATACGCAGTATTTT
j_gene: TRBJ2-3
d_gene: .
abundance: .
v_gene: TRBV23-1

CDR3aa: CASRKLGGETQYF
CDR3nt: TGTGCCAGCAGGAAGCTCGGTGGGGAGACCCAGTACTTC
j_gene: TRBJ2-5
d_gene: .
abundance: .
v_gene: TRBV6-5

CDR3aa: CASSVEGISFNEQFF
CDR3nt: TGTGCCAGCAGCGTAGAGGGGATTTCGTTTAATGAGCAGTTCTTC
j_gene: TRBJ2-1
d_gene: .
abundance: .
v_gene: TRBV9

CDR3aa: CASSELVTFNTEAFF
CDR3nt: TGTGCCAGCAGTGAGTTGGTCACCTTCAACACTGAAGCTTTCTTT
j_gene: TRBJ1-1
d_gene: .
abundance: .
v_gene: TRBV2

CDR3aa: CASSPSGSSYNEQFF
CDR3nt: TGTGCCAGCAGTCCTAGCGGGAGCTCCTACAATGAGCAGTTCTTC
j_gene: TRBJ2-1
d_gene: TRBD2
abundance: few
v_gene: TRBV6-5

CDR3aa: CASSTPDVKREKLFF
CDR3nt: TGTGCCAGCAGCACCCCGGACGTAAAGCGGGAAAAACTGTTTTTT
j_gene: TRBJ1-4
d_gene: .
abundance: .
v_gene: TRBV7-9

CDR3aa: CASSLVTGSYEQYF
CDR3nt: TGCGCCAGCAGCTTGGTAACGGGCAGCTACGAGCAGTACTTC
j_gene: TRBJ2-7
d_gene: .
abundance: .
v_gene: TRBV5-1

CDR3aa: CAFGPGGANVLTF
CDR3nt: TGTGCCTTTGGGCCTGGCGGGGCCAACGTCCTGACTTTC
j_gene: TRBJ2-6
d_gene: .
abundance: .
v_gene: TRBV30

CDR3aa: CARKTGNGYGYTF
CDR3nt: TGTGCCCGAAAGACAGGGAACGGCTATGGCTACACCTTC
j_gene: TRBJ1-2
d_gene: TRBD1
abundance: .
v_gene: TRBV30

CDR3aa: CASSLDQGGWQYF
CDR3nt: TGTGCCAGCAGCTTAGATCAAGGGGGTTGGCAGTACTTC
j_gene: TRBJ2-4
d_gene: .
abundance: .
v_gene: TRBV11-3

CDR3aa: CASSNNLAELPNEQFF
CDR3nt: TGTGCCAGCAGTAATAACCTAGCGGAGCTACCCAATGAGCAGTTCTTC
j_gene: TRBJ2-1
d_gene: TRBD2
abundance: .
v_gene: TRBV27

CDR3aa: CAISDLAGGLSSYNEQFF
CDR3nt: TGTGCCATCAGTGATCTAGCGGGAGGCCTGAGCTCCTACAATGAGCAGTTCTTC
j_gene: TRBJ2-1
d_gene: TRBD2
abundance: .
v_gene: TRBV10-3

CDR3aa: CASSQQTGGFYGYTF
CDR3nt: TGCGCCAGCAGCCAGCAGACAGGGGGCTTTTATGGCTACACCTTC
j_gene: TRBJ1-2
d_gene: TRBD1
abundance: .
v_gene: TRBV4-1

CDR3aa: CATYDLNTEAFF
CDR3nt: TGTGCCACCTACGATTTGAACACTGAAGCTTTCTTT
j_gene: TRBJ1-1
d_gene: .
abundance: .
v_gene: TRBV10-3

CDR3aa: CAWARDSTSEKLFF
CDR3nt: TGTGCCTGGGCCAGGGACAGCACTTCCGAAAAACTGTTTTTT
j_gene: TRBJ1-4
d_gene: TRBD1
abundance: .
v_gene: TRBV30

CDR3aa: CATSALIGDTQYF
CDR3nt: TGTGCCACCAGTGCCCTTATCGGGGATACGCAGTATTTT
j_gene: TRBJ2-3
d_gene: .
abundance: .
v_gene: TRBV24-1

CDR3aa: CASTHRQNEQFF
CDR3nt: TGTGCCAGTACGCATCGTCAGAATGAGCAGTTCTTC
j_gene: TRBJ2-1
d_gene: .
abundance: .
v_gene: TRBV19

CDR3aa: CASSPGLAGAGETQYF
CDR3nt: TGTGCCAGCTCACCCGGACTAGCGGGAGCGGGGGAGACCCAGTACTTC
j_gene: TRBJ2-5
d_gene: TRBD2
abundance: .
v_gene: TRBV18

CDR3aa: CASSGQGVNYGYTF
CDR3nt: TGTGCCAGCTCGGGACAGGGGGTTAACTATGGCTACACCTTC
j_gene: TRBJ1-2
d_gene: TRBD1
abundance: .
v_gene: TRBV18

CDR3aa: CASSPDRGLGTEAFF
CDR3nt: TGTGCCAGCAGTCCGGACAGGGGGCTTGGCACTGAAGCTTTCTTT
j_gene: TRBJ1-1
d_gene: TRBD1
abundance: .
v_gene: TRBV27

CDR3aa: CASSPGLGDNTEAFF
CDR3nt: TGTGCCAGCAGCCCGGGGCTAGGGGACAACACTGAAGCTTTCTTT
j_gene: TRBJ1-1
d_gene: .
abundance: .
v_gene: TRBV7-8

CDR3aa: CASILGGVNTEAFF
CDR3nt: TGTGCCAGCATCCTAGGGGGAGTTAACACTGAAGCTTTCTTT
j_gene: TRBJ1-1
d_gene: .
abundance: .
v_gene: TRBV7-8

CDR3aa: CASSPQGASNQPQHF
CDR3nt: TGTGCCAGCTCACCCCAGGGGGCTAGCAATCAGCCCCAGCATTTT
j_gene: TRBJ1-5
d_gene: TRBD1
abundance: .
v_gene: TRBV18

CDR3aa: CASSPSGGTPNVLTF
CDR3nt: TGTGCCAGCAGCCCCTCGGGCGGGACGCCCAACGTCCTGACTTTC
j_gene: TRBJ2-6
d_gene: .
abundance: .
v_gene: TRBV7-8

CDR3aa: CASSPYTGQSLNQPQHF
CDR3nt: TGTGCCAGCAGTCCTTACACGGGACAATCCCTAAATCAGCCCCAGCATTTT
j_gene: TRBJ1-5
d_gene: .
abundance: .
v_gene: TRBV2

CDR3aa: CASSLGDGYTF
CDR3nt: TGTGCCAGCAGTCTAGGAGATGGCTACACCTTC
j_gene: TRBJ1-2
d_gene: .
abundance: .
v_gene: TRBV12-3/TRBV12-4

CDR3aa: CASSLEDRGASGIGQFF
CDR3nt: TGTGCCAGCAGCTTGGAAGACAGGGGGGCTAGCGGGATTGGGCAGTTCTTC
j_gene: TRBJ2-1
d_gene: .
abundance: .
v_gene: TRBV5-4

CDR3aa: CASSPLGASSYEQYF
CDR3nt: TGTGCCAGCAGCCCCCTCGGGGCCAGCTCCTACGAGCAGTACTTC
j_gene: TRBJ2-7
d_gene: .
abundance: .
v_gene: TRBV7-8

CDR3aa: CASSVGGSNTGELFF
CDR3nt: TGTGCCAGCAGCGTGGGGGGCTCGAACACCGGGGAGCTGTTTTTT
j_gene: TRBJ2-2
d_gene: .
abundance: .
v_gene: TRBV9

CDR3aa: CHPVSRRTPLHF
CDR3nt: TGCCACCCCGTCAGTAGAAGGACACCCCTCCACTTT
j_gene: TRBJ1-6
d_gene: .
abundance: .
v_gene: TRBV29-1

CDR3aa: CSAKNHNEQFF
CDR3nt: TGCAGTGCTAAGAACCACAATGAGCAGTTCTTC
j_gene: TRBJ2-1
d_gene: .
abundance: .
v_gene: TRBV20-1

CDR3aa: CASSLQGLGEKLFF
CDR3nt: TGCGCCAGCAGCTTACAGGGACTAGGTGAAAAACTGTTTTTT
j_gene: TRBJ1-4
d_gene: .
abundance: .
v_gene: TRBV5-1

CDR3aa: CASSLTGGVNTEAFF
CDR3nt: TGTGCCAGCAGTTTAACAGGGGGGGTGAATACTGAAGCTTTCTTT
j_gene: TRBJ1-1
d_gene: TRBD1
abundance: .
v_gene: TRBV27

CDR3aa: CASSNQLSGNTIYF
CDR3nt: TGTGCCAGCAGTAACCAGCTCTCTGGAAACACCATATATTTT
j_gene: TRBJ1-3
d_gene: .
abundance: .
v_gene: TRBV2

CDR3aa: CASSLGGRSYNEQFF
CDR3nt: TGTGCCAGTAGTTTGGGGGGTCGCTCCTACAATGAGCAGTTCTTC
j_gene: TRBJ2-1
d_gene: .
abundance: .
v_gene: TRBV19

CDR3aa: CASSPRLMDPNQPQHF
CDR3nt: TGTGCCAGTAGTCCCCGACTGATGGACCCAAATCAGCCCCAGCATTTT
j_gene: TRBJ1-5
d_gene: .
abundance: .
v_gene: TRBV19

CDR3aa: CASSLGSGNGYTF
CDR3nt: TGCGCCAGCAGCTTGGGGTCAGGGAATGGCTACACCTTC
j_gene: TRBJ1-2
d_gene: .
abundance: once
v_gene: TRBV5-1

CDR3aa: CASSGSGGAYNEQFF
CDR3nt: TGTGCCAGCAGCGGGAGCGGGGGGGCTTACAATGAGCAGTTCTTC
j_gene: TRBJ2-1
d_gene: TRBD2
abundance: .
v_gene: TRBV9

CDR3aa: CASSPGDVLTF
CDR3nt: TGTGCCAGCAGTCCGGGGGACGTCCTGACTTTC
j_gene: TRBJ2-6
d_gene: .
abundance: once
v_gene: TRBV12-3/TRBV12-4

CDR3aa: CASSLGSGVFSGYTF
CDR3nt: TGTGCCAGCAGTTTGGGTTCAGGGGTCTTCAGCGGCTACACCTTC
j_gene: TRBJ1-2
d_gene: .
abundance: .
v_gene: TRBV28

CDR3aa: CASSSRLEGPYEQYF
CDR3nt: TGTGCCAGCAGCTCTCGACTAGAGGGGCCCTACGAGCAGTACTTC
j_gene: TRBJ2-7
d_gene: .
abundance: .
v_gene: TRBV13

CDR3aa: CASSQGYNEKLFF
CDR3nt: TGTGCCAGCAGCCAGGGGTACAATGAAAAACTGTTTTTT
j_gene: TRBJ1-4
d_gene: .
abundance: .
v_gene: TRBV7-7

CDR3aa: CASSQEDPNYEQYF
CDR3nt: TGTGCCAGCAGCCAAGAGGACCCAAACTACGAGCAGTACTTC
j_gene: TRBJ2-7
d_gene: .
abundance: few
v_gene: TRBV4-2

CDR3aa: CASMAGATEAFF
CDR3nt: TGTGCCAGCATGGCAGGGGCAACTGAAGCTTTCTTT
j_gene: TRBJ1-1
d_gene: .
abundance: once
v_gene: TRBV19

CDR3aa: CASSSNTEAFF
CDR3nt: TGTGCCAGCAGCTCGAACACTGAAGCTTTCTTT
j_gene: TRBJ1-1
d_gene: .
abundance: .
v_gene: TRBV6-2/TRBV6-3

CDR3aa: CASSRELGPKAFF
CDR3nt: TGTGCCAGCAGTAGAGAACTGGGACCGAAAGCTTTCTTT
j_gene: TRBJ1-1
d_gene: .
abundance: .
v_gene: TRBV6-5

CDR3aa: CASKGQVGGGYTF
CDR3nt: TGTGCCAGCAAGGGACAGGTGGGAGGGGGCTACACCTTC
j_gene: TRBJ1-2
d_gene: TRBD1
abundance: .
v_gene: TRBV12-3/TRBV12-4

CDR3aa: CASSYNGQAYGYTF
CDR3nt: TGTGCCAGCAGCTATAACGGACAGGCCTATGGCTACACCTTC
j_gene: TRBJ1-2
d_gene: TRBD1
abundance: .
v_gene: TRBV3-1/TRBV3-2

CDR3aa: CATVLGLRHHRREQYF
CDR3nt: TGTGCCACAGTGCTGGGTCTGCGGCACCACCGGAGGGAGCAGTACTTC
j_gene: TRBJ2-7
d_gene: .
abundance: .
v_gene: TRBV24-1